The next 5 T cell receptor beta chains were all read from a single sample in a study of glioma-infiltrating T cells after dendritic cell vaccination. This table comes from immunoSEQ multiplex PCR, and its TCRdb copy is limited to in-frame clones, with some not included. There are 20,000 to 25,000 clones in the sample; 79% occur only once, and roughly 35% lies in the top ten. The sequencing here drew on blood, taken before dendritic cell vaccination. Every receptor here comes from a human donor with glioblastoma.

The V call is TRBV7-8, the J call TRBJ2-2; TRBD1 agrees at 8 bases. The CDR3 covers 16 residues. V was clipped by 0 bases and J by 5 bases; unmatched bases: 5. CDR1 is SGHVS and CDR2 is FQNEAQ in the germline V gene. The CDR3 here is CASSLAQGAGTGELFF. CDR3 coding DNA: TGTGCCAGCAGCTTAGCGCAGGGGGCAGGGACCGGGGAGCTGTTTTTT.

The gene calls are TRBV7-9 and TRBJ2-5; 8 nucleotides match TRBD2. Germline V gene data show CDR1 as SEHNR and CDR2 as FQNEAQ (reference sequence). This CDR3 comprises 17 residues. V lost 0 bases and J lost 5; bases outside the gene matches: 11. CDR3 nucleotides: TGTGCCAGCAGCTTAGCCCGGATTAGCGGGATTAGGGAGACCCAGTACTTC. This sequence encodes CASSLARISGIRETQYF.

This clone was counted a few times. This chain links TRBV19 with TRBJ2-1, with TRBD2 matching 11 bases. The trim removed 5 bases at V and 3 bases at J, leaving 12 bases unmatched. This CDR3 region has 18 residues. Germline V gene lookup returns CDR1 LNHDA and CDR2 SQIVND (reference sequence). This chain's CDR3 is CASSASGTSGFFYNEQFF. The CDR3, as DNA: TGTGCCAGTAGTGCGTCCGGGACTAGCGGCTTCTTCTACAATGAGCAGTTCTTC.

This chain links TRBV7-9 with TRBJ2-3, with D unresolved. The CDR3 contains 14 residues. The V end was cut by 1 base, the J end by 2 bases, with 7 bases between. Per the germline V gene, CDR1 is SEHNR and CDR2 is FQNEAQ (reference sequence). The chain's CDR3 is CASSLEQPTDTQYF. DNA of the CDR3: TGTGCCAGCAGCTTAGAGCAACCCACAGATACGCAGTATTTT.

The rearrangement uses TRBV2 and TRBJ2-3; 7 positions agree with TRBD2. The germline CDR1 and CDR2 sequences are SNHLY and FYNNEI. The CDR3 has 14 residues. Trimming removed 6 bases from V and 2 bases from J; junction bases left unmatched: 5. This chain's CDR3 is CASSGTTNTDTQYF. Written as DNA, the CDR3 is TGTGCCAGCAGCGGGACTACTAACACAGATACGCAGTATTTT.